This TCR beta chain is drawn from a study of cytomegalovirus exposure and HLA in healthy donors (dated by TCRdb to the late 2010s). Background on the whole study: According to an earlier analysis of several hundred of the donors, 200 million or so T cells yielded roughly 110 million unique TCR beta sequences and about 300 Gb of sequence data. An early release that covered some 630 HLA-typed donors contained around 300 gigabases of sequencing data and tens of millions of unique TCR sequences. Of the roughly 400 genotyped donors, approximately 83% fell in the genetic ancestry cluster associated with self-reported Caucasian donors. The study was designed to test whether signatures of past pathogen exposure could be identified by cataloging public T cell receptors. Using immunosequencing, the study profiled T cell repertoires from about 610 subjects and related those repertoires to cytomegalovirus serostatus. Along with the approximately 620-subject first cohort, a separate validation cohort of around 110 different subjects was used. To predict cytomegalovirus infection status, the study brought together high-throughput TCR immunosequencing, statistical association of individual TCRs with disease status, and machine learning. A later analysis re-examined previously published TCR beta repertoires from 500 to 700 donors and added high-resolution HLA genotyping to investigate patterns of TCR occurrence. The later analysis used no new phenotypic data to find candidate immune exposures, relying instead on TCR beta sequences and their occurrence across donors. An earlier analysis of about 620 of the donors applied high-throughput TCR beta sequencing to assess whether each TCR beta V gene segment acted as functional or pseudogenic. Donor age, sex, ethnicity and CMV serostatus were compiled together with the repertoire data. In a later genetic analysis, genome-wide SNP genotypes for about 65% of the roughly 700 donors were used, and that subset was treated as a discovery cohort. All discovery cohort repertoires had been generated using a single sequencing platform. HLA typing covered class I and class II loci at four-digit resolution. The number of donors typed differed by locus, with about 629-630 for A, B, C, DRB1 and DQB1, around 500 for DQA1, 600 to 610 for DPA1, and some 440 for DPB1. Five DR-DQ haplotypes were handled as single units for association and clustering, since linkage in the cohort was strong. Among 398 genotyped donors of the cohort, an average of about 240,000 unique TCR beta nucleotide sequences were sequenced per donor, around 20% of them non-productive. Overall results and qualifications from the work: In a later analysis, several top co-occurrence clusters were reported to appear linked to parvovirus B19, influenza, CMV and Epstein-Barr virus. Because some donors lacked HLA typing at each locus, the association tests relied only on the typed subset. A later genetic analysis associated a missense DCLRE1C variant with V-gene and J-gene trimming of TCR beta chains, and an independent cohort replicated the association. In this cohort, only TCR beta chains were sequenced, and detectable features were limited by the absence of alpha or paired-chain data. A cluster of highly shared sequence variants was judged likely to be a technical artifact of the sequencing pipeline. A total of some 180 TCR beta chains were listed by the study as associated with cytomegalovirus. Sequencing depth was assumed to be roughly uniform across donors in the presence/absence analyses, though that assumption may not hold. In a later analysis, TCR association rates were found to vary across HLA loci, with the most associated TCRs seen for DRB1 alleles and the fewest for HLA-C alleles. A further reported finding was that TCR beta sequences accurately predicted the HLA-A and HLA-B alleles for most subjects in the first cohort. In both the original and validation cohorts, the classifier was reported to diagnose cytomegalovirus status with high specificity and sensitivity. The only immune exposure information available for the cohort was CMV serostatus. According to a later genetic analysis, donors in an Asian-associated ancestry cluster had fewer N-insertions in productive TCRs than the approximately 650-donor mean. Some IMGT-functional V segments, including TRBV6-2 and TRBV6-3, could not be told apart with the 87-base-pair reads, so those segments were excluded. Most TCR sequences were observed very rarely across donors, whereas some public TCRs were present in many individuals. In a later analysis, 15,000 to 20,000 TCR beta sequences were associated with specific HLA alleles at a false discovery rate of 0.05. Correlated functional status among segregating V segments might reflect linkage disequilibrium, but an unknown experimental factor could not be ruled out. The authors suggested that the approach could potentially be extended to other disease states and immunological phenotypes. Because counts were too low, 15 to 20 rarely observed V segments, including chromosome 9 orphons, were excluded from the earlier analysis of 587 of the donors. When HLA alleles, especially DR and DQ, strongly co-occurred, TCR associations were difficult to assign to individual alleles. An earlier analysis of some 590 of the donors showed that most TCR beta V segments appeared in productive rearrangements either about 90% or about 30% of the time, which broadly matched IMGT annotations. In vitro tests confirmed that a few of the cytomegalovirus-associated TCR beta chains recognize cytomegalovirus antigens. Most CMV-associated TCR beta chains appeared to be HLA-restricted in a later analysis, and the HLA associations seemed to be driven largely by CMV exposure. Compared with equally common non-associated chains, HLA-associated TCR beta chains in a later analysis were more clonally expanded and had lower generation probabilities.

Libraries came from the immunoSEQ multiplex PCR assay. A mixture of 60 forward primers for TCR Vbeta segments and 13 reverse primers for TCR Jbeta segments was used in the multiplex PCR. The CDR3 region of rearranged TCR beta genes was amplified from genomic DNA with a multiplex PCR assay. The amplified TCR beta libraries were sequenced on the Illumina HiSeq System as 87-base-pair reads. The authors' analysis ran thus. A later analysis counted approximately 84 million unique TCR beta chains across the 650 to 700 repertoires, and around 12 million of these chains were shared by at least two donors. Raw reads were error-corrected and collapsed into unique sequences by a nearest-neighbor algorithm in which closely related sequences were merged to remove PCR and sequencing errors. CDR3 sequences were aligned to IMGT reference sequences to assign V, D and J gene segments. For a sequence to be retained, a match of at least six nucleotides was required to both a V gene segment and a J gene segment. A rearrangement was called productive if the CDR3 had no stop codons and remained in frame with V and J, and every other rearrangement was called non-productive. CDR3 was defined by IMGT convention, running from the second conserved V-encoded cysteine to the conserved J-encoded phenylalanine. The earlier analysis of more than 450 of the donors excluded sequences that lacked an unambiguous match to a single V gene segment. In an earlier analysis of approximately 560 of the donors, a V segment was called functional when productive rearrangements were above 56.7%, and segregating when the standard deviation between donors exceeded 5%. A statistical classification framework was built to diagnose cytomegalovirus status from the catalog of TCR beta chain sequences. In a later analysis, V and J genes were assigned by comparing TCR nucleotide sequences against IMGT/GENE-DB human TR gene sequences. Using the TCRdist pipeline, a later analysis assigned CDR3 sequences along with most-parsimonious VDJ recombination scenarios. In a later analysis, every TCR beta chain was defined by the combination of its CDR3 amino acid sequence and its V-gene family, and reads without a unique V-gene family were dropped. A later analysis removed 600 or so highly shared, low-generation-probability nucleotide sequences to deal with suspected cross-contamination and a sequencing artifact. For each public chain, a later analysis derived a clonal expansion index from normalized ranks of inferred template counts within each repertoire. In a later analysis, generation probabilities were computed with a VDJ recombination model fitted to out-of-frame rearrangements, and the resulting probabilities were checked against IGoR. In a later analysis, TCR-TCR, TCR-HLA and TCR-CMV co-occurrence was scored with hypergeometric tests, and a repertoire-size bias correction was applied to TCR pairs. False discovery rates were estimated in a later analysis by permuting HLA or CMV assignments 20 times. In a later analysis, co-occurring TCRs were grouped with DBSCAN, and TCRdist sequence similarity was added when clustering was performed within HLA-allele-positive subsets. Repertoires with fewer than 30,000 or more than 120,000 public chains were left out of co-occurrence clustering, as were a handful of repertoires with anomalous nucleotide sharing. TCRdb re-hosts the immuneACCESS table, in-frame sequences only. Its copies lack some clones; in the studies checked, an unresolved V gene accounts for under half of them, and the cause for the rest is not known. V and J calls plus clone size are reproduced from that table; the DNA served to infer D and trimming. This sample lists approximately 100,000 clones; around 80% were detected once. Of the sample, approximately 1.7% falls within the top ten clones.

From the cysteine up to the phenylalanine, the CDR3 has a length of 17 residues. Just CDR3 DNA is preserved here, 51 bases in frame from base 1. Deletion took 0 bases off V and 2 bases off J, with a span of 18 bases between the germline ends. CDR1 and CDR2 (SGDLS, YYNGEE) derive from the germline V gene. A single count supports this clone. Its antigen target is currently unknown. Base qualities were left out, and no much larger clone turns up one base away. The cohort was made up of roughly 670 healthy bone marrow donors. Cohort members were all nominally healthy when sampled, although unrecorded immune exposures were likely present. The donor was CMV seronegative and was included in the group of several hundred seronegative cohort members. A peripheral blood sample was provided by each donor, and peripheral blood mononuclear cells were used for TCR beta sequencing. The Qiagen DNeasy Blood Extraction Kit was used to extract genomic DNA from the blood cell samples.

Input material: PBMCs. The chain was built from TRBV9 and TRBJ2-7; the D gene cannot be named for sure. The TCR sequence derives from a woman aged 35 to 49 in good health and CMV-seronegative. The DNA sequence is TGTGCCAGCAGCGTAGAGAGTAGCCCTAATCCTCCCTACGAGCAGTACTTC. The encoded protein is CASSVESSPNPPYEQYF.